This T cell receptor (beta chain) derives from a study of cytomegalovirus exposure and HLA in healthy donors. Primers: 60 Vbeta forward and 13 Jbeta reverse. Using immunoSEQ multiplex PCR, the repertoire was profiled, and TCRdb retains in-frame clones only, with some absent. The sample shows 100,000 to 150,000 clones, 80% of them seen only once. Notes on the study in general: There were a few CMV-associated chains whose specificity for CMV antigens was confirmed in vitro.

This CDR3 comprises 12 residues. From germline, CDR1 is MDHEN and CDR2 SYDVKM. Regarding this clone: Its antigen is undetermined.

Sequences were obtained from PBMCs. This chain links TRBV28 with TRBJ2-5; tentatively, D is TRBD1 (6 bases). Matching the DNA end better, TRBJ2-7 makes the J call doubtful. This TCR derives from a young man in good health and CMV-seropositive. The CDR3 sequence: CATQGSTYEQYF. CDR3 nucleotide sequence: TGTGCAACACAGGGATCTACCTACGAGCAGTACTTC.